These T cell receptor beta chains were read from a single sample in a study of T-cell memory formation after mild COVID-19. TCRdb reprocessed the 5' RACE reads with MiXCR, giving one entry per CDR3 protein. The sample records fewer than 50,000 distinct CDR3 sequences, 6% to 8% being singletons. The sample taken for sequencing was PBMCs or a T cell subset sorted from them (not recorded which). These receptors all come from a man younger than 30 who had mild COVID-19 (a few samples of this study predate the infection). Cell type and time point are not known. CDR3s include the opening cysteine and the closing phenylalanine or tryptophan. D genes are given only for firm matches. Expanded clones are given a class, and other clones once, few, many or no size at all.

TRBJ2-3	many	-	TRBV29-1	CSVGGRAVTDTQYF	TGCAGCGTTGGCGGCAGGGCGGTCACAGATACGCAGTATTTT
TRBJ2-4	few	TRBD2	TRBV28	CASSPSLGGGQLAKNIQYF	TGTGCCAGCAGCCCCTCGTTGGGCGGGGGGCAGCTAGCCAAAAACATTCAGTACTTC
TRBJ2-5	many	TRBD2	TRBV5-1	CASSLFPAGAGETQYF	TGCGCCAGCAGCTTGTTTCCAGCGGGGGCCGGGGAGACCCAGTACTTC
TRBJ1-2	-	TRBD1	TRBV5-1	CASSLEQGAGYGYTF	TGCGCCAGCAGCTTGGAACAGGGGGCCGGTTATGGCTACACCTTC
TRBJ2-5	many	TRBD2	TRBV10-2	CASGSGTSGETQYF	TGCGCCAGCGGATCCGGGACTAGCGGGGAGACCCAGTACTTC
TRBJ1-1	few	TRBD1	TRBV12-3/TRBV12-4	CASSLTGGGNTEAFF	TGTGCCAGCAGTTTGACAGGGGGCGGGAACACTGAAGCTTTCTTT
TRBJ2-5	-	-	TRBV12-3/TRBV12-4	CASSGTWETQYF	TGTGCCAGCAGTGGGACGTGGGAGACCCAGTACTTC
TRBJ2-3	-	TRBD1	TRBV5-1	CASSLDRQGGDTQYF	TGCGCCAGCAGCTTGGATAGACAGGGGGGAGATACGCAGTATTTT
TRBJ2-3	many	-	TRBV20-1	CSARGGGRGNTQYF	TGCAGTGCCCGAGGAGGGGGGAGGGGTAATACGCAGTATTTT
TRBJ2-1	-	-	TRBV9	CASARGDSSYNEQFF	TGTGCCAGCGCCCGGGGGGACAGCTCCTACAATGAGCAGTTCTTC
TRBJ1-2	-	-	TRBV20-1	CSAPENYGYTF	TGCAGTGCTCCAGAAAACTATGGCTACACCTTC
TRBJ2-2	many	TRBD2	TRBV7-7	CASSLSGGGAITGELFF	TGTGCCAGCAGCTTATCCGGCGGGGGGGCAATCACCGGGGAGCTGTTTTTT
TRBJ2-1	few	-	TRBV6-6	CASSYPGRGGYNEQFF	TGTGCCAGCAGTTACCCGGGAAGGGGGGGATACAATGAGCAGTTCTTC
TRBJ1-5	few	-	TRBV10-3	CAISEVDQPQHF	TGTGCCATCAGTGAGGTGGATCAGCCCCAGCATTTT
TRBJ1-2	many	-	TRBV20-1	CSARKLEVGDYGYTF	TGCAGTGCTAGAAAATTGGAGGTGGGGGACTATGGCTACACCTTC
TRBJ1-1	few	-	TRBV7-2	CASSIRQAVTEAFF	TGTGCCAGCAGCATCCGACAGGCTGTCACTGAAGCTTTCTTT
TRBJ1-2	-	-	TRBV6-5	CASSYGDNYGYTF	TGTGCCAGCAGTTACGGGGATAACTATGGCTACACCTTC
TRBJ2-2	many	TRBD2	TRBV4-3	CASSPWTSGGRELFF	TGCGCCAGCAGCCCTTGGACTAGCGGGGGCAGGGAGCTGTTTTTT
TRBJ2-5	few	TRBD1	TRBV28	CASTNPPGTGEETQYF	TGTGCCAGCACCAACCCACCCGGGACAGGAGAAGAGACCCAGTACTTC
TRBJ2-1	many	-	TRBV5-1	CASSLGQVAQFF	TGCGCCAGCAGCTTGGGGCAGGTTGCGCAGTTCTTC
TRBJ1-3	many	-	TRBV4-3	CASSQYMSGRSGNTIYF	TGCGCCAGCAGCCAATACATGTCGGGCCGCTCTGGAAACACCATATATTTT
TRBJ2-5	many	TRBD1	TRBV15	CATSRDKGTGFFSQYF	TGTGCCACCAGCAGAGATAAAGGGACAGGGTTTTTTTCCCAGTACTTC
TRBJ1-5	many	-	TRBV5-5	CASSFLGSGQPQHF	TGTGCCAGCAGCTTCCTTGGAAGTGGTCAGCCCCAGCATTTT
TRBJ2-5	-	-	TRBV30	CAWSVRGTQETQYF	TGTGCCTGGAGTGTACGGGGGACCCAAGAGACCCAGTACTTC
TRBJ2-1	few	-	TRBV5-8	CASTPHRDPGDEQFF	TGTGCCAGCACCCCTCACAGGGACCCAGGGGATGAGCAGTTCTTC
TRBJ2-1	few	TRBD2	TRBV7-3	CASSPLAGAGNEQFF	TGTGCCAGCAGCCCGCTAGCGGGGGCTGGCAATGAGCAGTTCTTC
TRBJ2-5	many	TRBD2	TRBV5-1	CASSLTLAGRSETQYF	TGCGCCAGCAGCTTGACCCTAGCGGGGAGGTCGGAGACCCAGTACTTC
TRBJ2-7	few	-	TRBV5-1	CASSFGYPEAYEQYF	TGCGCCAGCAGCTTTGGGTATCCTGAAGCCTACGAGCAGTACTTC
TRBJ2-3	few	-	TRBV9	CASSVGSGRTTQYF	TGTGCCAGCAGCGTAGGTTCCGGCCGGACGACGCAGTATTTT
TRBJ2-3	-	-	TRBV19	CASSISLRGADTQYF	TGTGCCAGTAGTATATCGTTGCGGGGCGCAGATACGCAGTATTTT
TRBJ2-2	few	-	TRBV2	CASSEGYLNTGELFF	TGTGCCAGCAGTGAAGGCTACCTAAACACCGGGGAGCTGTTTTTT
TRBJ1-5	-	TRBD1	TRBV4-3	CASSQPWDRVGQPQHF	TGCGCCAGCAGCCAGCCGTGGGACAGGGTTGGTCAGCCCCAGCATTTT
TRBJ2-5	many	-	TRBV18	CASSLKGASETQYF	TGTGCCAGCTCACTCAAGGGTGCATCGGAGACCCAGTACTTC
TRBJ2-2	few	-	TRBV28	CASSREDTGELFF	TGTGCCAGCAGTAGGGAGGACACCGGGGAGCTGTTTTTT
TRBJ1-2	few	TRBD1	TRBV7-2	CASSLAGQGAGGYTF	TGTGCCAGCAGCTTAGCGGGACAGGGGGCTGGTGGCTACACCTTC
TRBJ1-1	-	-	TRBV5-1	CASSLDPENTEAFF	TGCGCCAGCAGCTTGGACCCAGAGAACACTGAAGCTTTCTTT
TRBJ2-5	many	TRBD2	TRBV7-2	CASSSAGGRETQYF	TGTGCCAGCAGCTCTGCGGGGGGTCGGGAGACCCAGTACTTC
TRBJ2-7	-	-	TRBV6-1	CASRGVYEQYF	TGTGCCAGCCGTGGAGTCTACGAGCAGTACTTC
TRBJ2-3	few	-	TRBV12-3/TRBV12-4	CASSRYLASTDTQYF	TGTGCCAGCAGTCGTTATCTCGCTAGCACAGATACGCAGTATTTT
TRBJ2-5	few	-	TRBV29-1	CSVEGWSQETQYF	TGCAGCGTTGAAGGATGGAGCCAAGAGACCCAGTACTTC
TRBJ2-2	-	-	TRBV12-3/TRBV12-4	CASSLLQGNTGELFF	TGTGCCAGCAGTTTATTACAGGGTAACACCGGGGAGCTGTTTTTT
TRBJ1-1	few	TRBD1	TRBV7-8	CASSFGTGDTEAFF	TGTGCCAGCAGCTTCGGGACAGGGGACACTGAAGCTTTCTTT
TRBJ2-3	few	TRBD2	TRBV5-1	CASSPRLAEGTDTQYF	TGCGCCAGCAGCCCCCGACTAGCGGAAGGCACAGATACGCAGTATTTT
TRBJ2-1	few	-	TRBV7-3	CASSLGFLGNEQFF	TGTGCCAGCAGCCTGGGTTTCCTAGGGAATGAGCAGTTCTTC
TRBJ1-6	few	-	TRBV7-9	CASSLEGGHSPLHF	TGTGCCAGCAGCTTAGAAGGCGGTCATTCACCCCTCCACTTT
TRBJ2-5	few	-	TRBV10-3	CAIAYREETQYF	TGTGCCATCGCATACAGGGAAGAGACCCAGTACTTC
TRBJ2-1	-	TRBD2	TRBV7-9	CASSSDTGGQFF	TGTGCCAGCAGCTCCGATACGGGAGGACAGTTCTTC
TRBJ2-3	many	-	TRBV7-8	CASSLQASTDTQYF	TGTGCCAGCAGCTTACAGGCTAGCACAGATACGCAGTATTTT
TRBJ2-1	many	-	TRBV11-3	CASSLDGRAVFF	TGTGCCAGCAGCTTAGATGGCAGGGCGGTGTTCTTC
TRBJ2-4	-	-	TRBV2	CASSGRIGKNIQYF	TGTGCCAGCTCAGGGCGTATAGGCAAAAACATTCAGTACTTC
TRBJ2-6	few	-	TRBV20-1	CSASGGAGANVLTF	TGCAGTGCTAGTGGTGGAGCTGGGGCCAACGTCCTGACTTTC
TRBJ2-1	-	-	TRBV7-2	CASGYNEQFF	TGTGCCAGCGGATATAATGAGCAGTTCTTC
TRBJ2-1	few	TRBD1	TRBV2	CASSGLGQGRHSRFF	TGTGCCAGCAGTGGATTGGGACAGGGTCGGCACTCTAGGTTCTTC